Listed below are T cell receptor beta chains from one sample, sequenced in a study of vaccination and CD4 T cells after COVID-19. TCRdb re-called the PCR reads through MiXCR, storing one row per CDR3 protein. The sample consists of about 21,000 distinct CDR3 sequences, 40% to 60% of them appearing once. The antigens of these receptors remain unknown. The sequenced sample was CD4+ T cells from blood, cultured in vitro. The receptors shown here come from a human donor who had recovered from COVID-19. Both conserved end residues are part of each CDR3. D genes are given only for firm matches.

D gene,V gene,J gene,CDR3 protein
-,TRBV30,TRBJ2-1,CAQDGEYNEQFF
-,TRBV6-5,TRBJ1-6,CASSYGPAGRDSPLHF
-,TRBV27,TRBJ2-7,CANSFLFDRHLYEQYF
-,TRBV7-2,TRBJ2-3,CASSWGSDTQYF
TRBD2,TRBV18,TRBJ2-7,CASSPDGGGSYEQYF
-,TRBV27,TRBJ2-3,CASSSPARSRWQYF
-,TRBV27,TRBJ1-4,CASSLRLGNEKLFF
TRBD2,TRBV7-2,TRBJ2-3,CASSKGLAGGADTQYF
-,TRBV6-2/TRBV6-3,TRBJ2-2,CATPNKNTGELFF
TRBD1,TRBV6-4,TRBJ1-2,CASSENPGQAGGYTF
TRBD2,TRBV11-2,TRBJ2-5,CASSLGALAGQETQYF
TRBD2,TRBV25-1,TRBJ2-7,CASSATGGMQEQYF